The T cell receptor (beta chain) described here comes from a study of OX40 agonist ivuxolimab in advanced cancers. About the full investigation: Ivuxolimab was a fully human IgG2 agonistic monoclonal antibody targeting the costimulatory receptor OX40 (CD134). A male proportion of nearly 85% and a mean age of around 60 years, ranging from 23 to 79, were recorded for the dose-escalation cohort. The monotherapy dose-escalation portion (N of about 50 patients) of the phase I ivuxolimab trial is reported in the paper. Partial responses were achieved by three dose-escalation patients, of whom one had hepatocellular carcinoma and two had cutaneous melanoma. Of the approximately 50 patients in dose escalation, about 20 had hepatocellular carcinoma, some 15 had melanoma, 9 had renal cell carcinoma and 9 had head and neck cancer. Intravenous ivuxolimab was administered to patients every 2 weeks at six dose levels: 0.01, 0.1, 0.3, 1.5, 3 and 10 mg/kg. The point of sequencing TCRbeta in the periphery was to test whether ivuxolimab changed TCR sequence diversity and drove clonal T-cell expansion. Patients were allowed to have had prior anti-PD-1, anti-PD-L1 or anti-CTLA-4 therapy, and approximately 40% of the dose-escalation patients had been treated with checkpoint inhibitors.

The trial excluded patients who had a history of autoimmune disease or who were on systemic immunosuppression. Peripheral blood for TCR sequencing was drawn from every dose cohort at baseline, at cycle 4 day 1 and at cycle 7 day 1. The samples were drawn from a first-in-human, open-label, multicenter phase I dose-escalation trial of ivuxolimab. Adults with locally advanced or metastatic melanoma, renal cell, hepatocellular, or head and neck squamous cell carcinoma were enrolled in the trial. Before TCR sequencing, CD4+ T cells and CD8+ T cells from peripheral blood were sorted into separate populations. Spanning cysteine to phenylalanine, the CDR3 consists of 14 amino acids. Only CDR3 DNA is held: 42 bases, read in frame from base 1. V is clipped by 5 bases and J by 6 bases, and the sequence between their germline boundaries is 14 bases long. CDR1 and CDR2 (SGDLS, YYNGEE) derive from the germline V gene.

Here is what the overall study found, with its caveats: At doses of 0.1 to 3.0 mg/kg, clonal expansion of both CD4+ and CD8+ blood T cells was observed from baseline to week 6. Low levels of normalized T-cell clonal expansion were also seen in some patients who did not respond. After ivuxolimab, more expanded clones were found on average in CD8+ T cells than in CD4+ T cells. Antigen specificity was not determined for the clonally expanded peripheral T cells. In partial responders in the 0.1-3.0 mg/kg groups, normalized peripheral clonal expansion was found to be among the lowest, especially among CD8+ T cells.

About this clone: Its antigen is not yet known. No per-base quality is available; no much larger clone lies one base away.

To sequence the TCRbeta CDR3 region, genomic DNA was isolated from the sorted cells. The immunoSEQ Assay was used for sequencing of TCRbeta CDR3 regions. In TCRdb, the immuneACCESS table is reduced to in-frame sequences with V and J assigned. These tables do not hold every clone; where another copy was compared, an unresolved V gene accounts for under half, and the others remain unexplained. Recorded for this sample are about 58,000 clones; 82% of them occurred a single time. Jointly, the top ten make up roughly 1.5% of the sample. This receptor chain uses TRBV9 and TRBJ2-2, with TRBD1 tentatively as D gene (6 bases match). The source is an adult with an advanced solid tumor such as melanoma, head and neck, liver or kidney cancer. The sample here was CD4+ or CD8+ T cells sorted from blood, taken in a trial of the OX40 agonist ivuxolimab. The CDR3 is CASRDPAGAGELFF. The DNA sequence reads TGTGCCAGCAGAGACCCCGCAGGGGCCGGGGAGCTGTTTTTT.